This T cell receptor beta chain came from a study of human T cells and chemical hapten exposure. Note on this clonotype: A clone one base away is much larger, so this may be a read error.

One entry per CDR3 protein, called by TCRdb with MiXCR from the RACE reads. The sample contains approximately 120,000 distinct CDR3 sequences, roughly a tenth of which appear only once. The CDR3 runs 15 residues. Per the germline V gene, CDR1 is LGHNA and CDR2 is YSLEER. The V end was cut by 0 bases, the J end by 0 bases, with 8 bases between. The time point here: patch test 2, 6 weeks after DPC sensitization. Described treatment: therapeutic diphenylcyclopropenone sensitization with weekly scalp DPC. The V call is TRBV4-3, the J call TRBJ1-1; no reliable D call. The sequence was collected from a woman between 40 and 55 years old with alopecia areata. Some clones in this sample may be carry-over from other donors' samples. The sequencing here drew on whole blood, taken in connection with sensitization to the hapten diphenylcyclopropenone (DPC). This CDR3 is CASSQDRMVNTEAFF. The DNA for the CDR3 is TGCGCCAGCAGCCAAGACAGAATGGTGAACACTGAAGCTTTCTTT.